Below are 30 T cell receptor beta chains sequenced from a single sample in a study of metastatic and nonmetastatic thyroid tumors. From the PCR reads, TCRdb re-called clones with MiXCR. The sample has about 30,000 clones; about a third are singletons. No patient had received any treatment before thyroid surgery. Sample: tumor tissue. These receptors originate from a female donor with papillary thyroid cancer or a benign thyroid nodule (not recorded which). Some clones in this sample may be carry-over from other donors' samples.

This chain joins TRBV24-1 and TRBJ2-2, with TRBD2 matching over 9 bases. The CDR3 spans 18 residues. Trimming took 3 bases from V and 7 from J; bases not matched to a gene: 14. Germline V gene data show CDR1 as KGHDR and CDR2 as SFDVKD. CDR3 bases: TGTGCCACCAGTGATGGCTACTATAGCGGGAGCGAGGGCGGGGAGCTGTTTTTT. Encoded protein: CATSDGYYSGSEGGELFF.

J is TRBJ2-2 and V is TRBV25-1, with TRBD1 matching over 9 bases. Germline values: CDR1 MGHDK, CDR2 SYGVNS. V lost 1 base and J lost 3; bases outside the gene matches: 0. The CDR3 extends over 15 amino acids. CDR3 residues: CASSEWDRDTGELFF. The DNA for the CDR3 is TGTGCCAGCAGTGAATGGGACAGGGACACCGGGGAGCTGTTTTTT.

This clone came up a few times. This chain links TRBV6-2 or TRBV6-3 with TRBJ2-2; 7 bases map to TRBD2. This CDR3 is 15 amino acids long. Germline CDR1 MNHEY, CDR2 SVGEGT. The ends lost 10 bases at V and 4 bases at J; junction bases unmatched: 12. CDR3 nucleotides: TGTGCCATACGGGTGGCGGGAGAGTTCACCGGGGAGCTGTTTTTT. Encoded protein: CAIRVAGEFTGELFF.

The rearrangement uses TRBV7-2 and TRBJ2-3; D not resolved. CDR1 is SGHTA and CDR2 is FQGNSA in the germline V gene. The CDR3 has 11 residues. The V and J ends lost 3 bases and 2 bases respectively, with 0 bases between them. CDR3: CASSFTDTQYF. The CDR3 DNA follows: TGTGCCAGCAGCTTCACAGATACGCAGTATTTT.

This clone occurred a few times. The rearrangement uses TRBV12-3 or TRBV12-4 and TRBJ2-7; D may be TRBD2 (5 bases). The CDR3 covers 14 residues. V shed 7 bases and J shed 3 bases, with 16 bases lying between them. The CDR3 nucleotides read TGTGCCAGCACAAAGTCGGGATTTGGCTACGAGCAGTACTTC. It specifies CASTKSGFGYEQYF.

The chain couples TRBV10-3 to TRBJ2-1, with D possibly TRBD1 on 6 matching bases. The CDR3 loop spans 15 amino acids. Germline assignment: CDR1 ENHRY and CDR2 SYGVKD. The V and J ends lost 0 bases and 7 bases respectively, with 13 bases between them. For the CDR3, the DNA is TGTGCCATCAGTGAGTCATCAGGGGACGTTAATGAGCAGTTCTTC. As protein: CAISESSGDVNEQFF.

This clone occurred a few times. This rearrangement joins TRBV6-1 to TRBJ1-1; no firm D call. Germline V gives CDR1 MNHNS, CDR2 SASEGT. CDR3 length: 14 residues. Deletions cut 3 bases from V and 1 base from J, with 9 bases between. CDR3 amino acids: CASSEAGPNTEAFF. CDR3 nucleotides: TGTGCCAGCAGTGAGGCAGGACCGAACACTGAAGCTTTCTTT.

This clone was counted a few times. The chain recombines TRBV12-3 or TRBV12-4 with TRBJ1-2; the D gene is possibly TRBD1 (6 bases). There are 13 residues in the CDR3. V dropped 4 bases and J dropped 8 bases, with 14 bases sitting between them. This chain's CDR3 is CASSSGGPWGYTF. The DNA of the CDR3 is TGTGCCAGCAGTTCGGGGGGGCCATGGGGCTACACCTTC.

This chain links TRBV6-1 with TRBJ2-3; TRBD2 matches at 8 bases. This CDR3 is 13 amino acids long. Germline V CDR1 and CDR2: MNHNS, SASEGT. The V gene end was trimmed by 10 bases and the J gene end by 0 bases; junction bases not matched to a gene: 3. The CDR3 sequence: CATAGGSTDTQYF. The CDR3 region has the DNA TGTGCCACCGCGGGGGGTAGCACAGATACGCAGTATTTT.

The V gene is TRBV11-1, the J gene TRBJ1-6, with TRBD1 as a possible D gene (6 bases). Germline CDR1 SGHAT, CDR2 FQDESV (reference sequence). Trimming took off 3 bases at V and 8 bases at J, with 14 bases between the two ends. The CDR3 is made up of 15 amino acids. CDR3: CASSFGGPFDSPLHF. Here the CDR3 DNA reads TGTGCCAGCAGCTTTGGGGGGCCGTTCGATTCACCCCTCCACTTT.

This chain joins TRBV2 and TRBJ1-6; D unclear. The CDR3 spans 17 residues. Germline CDR1 SNHLY, CDR2 FYNNEI. Trimming stripped 7 bases from V and 3 bases from J, with 19 bases between. As DNA, the CDR3 is TGTGCCAGCACCGCCCGGCGGGGAGGCGACTATAATTCACCCCTCCACTTT. Its translation is CASTARRGGDYNSPLHF.

V is TRBV6-6 and J is TRBJ2-5; 10 positions match TRBD2. This CDR3 comprises 15 residues. Per the germline V gene, CDR1 is MNHNY and CDR2 is SVGAGI (reference sequence). Trimming cost V 2 bases and J 5 bases; bases outside gene matches: 5. This chain's CDR3 is CASSYQRGGRETQYF. The CDR3 DNA is TGTGCCAGCAGTTACCAGCGGGGGGGCCGGGAGACCCAGTACTTC.

The chain carries TRBV12-3 or TRBV12-4 and TRBJ2-2; D may be TRBD1 (6 bases). The ends were cut back, 7 bases at V and 1 base at J, with 10 bases in the middle. The CDR3 has 14 residues. The CDR3 nucleotides read TGTGCCAGCATTACGGGACAGAACACCGGGGAGCTGTTTTTT. Its protein product is CASITGQNTGELFF.

The chain uses TRBV7-3 and TRBJ1-2; the match to TRBD1 covers 7 bases. Germline V lookup: CDR1 SGHTA, CDR2 FQGTGA. The J segment lost 5 bases and the V segment lost 4 bases, leaving 4 bases of the junction unmatched. This CDR3 has 13 residues. CDR3 in amino acids: CASSSGTAYGYTF. The CDR3 DNA is TGTGCCAGCAGCTCCGGGACAGCTTATGGCTACACCTTC.

This chain links TRBV6-2 or TRBV6-3 with TRBJ1-2; tentatively, D is TRBD1 (5 bases). CDR1 is MNHEY, CDR2 SVGEGT, per germline. The V gene lost 4 bases and the J gene lost 2 bases, with 20 bases spanning the gap. The CDR3 has 17 residues. The CDR3 loop is CASSSRWVAGMNYGYTF. Here the CDR3 DNA reads TGTGCCAGCAGTTCACGCTGGGTGGCAGGGATGAACTATGGCTACACCTTC.

This clone was seen a few times. V usage is TRBV6-1 and J usage is TRBJ2-1, with D possibly being TRBD2 (5 bases). The CDR3 extends over 16 amino acids. Trimming pared 6 bases from V and 0 bases from J, leaving 15 bases between. In germline, CDR1 is MNHNS, CDR2 SASEGT. CDR3 nucleotide sequence: TGTGCCAGCAGGACGGACTCGATTAACTCCTACAATGAGCAGTTCTTC. Encoded protein: CASRTDSINSYNEQFF.

The sample holds a few counts of this clone. V gene TRBV12-3 or TRBV12-4 combines with J gene TRBJ2-3, with TRBD2 identical over 10 bases. CDR3 length: 16 amino acids. After removal of 1 base from V and 3 bases from J, the junction contained 4 bases not matched to a gene. The CDR3 nucleotides are TGTGCCAGCAGTTTAGGGCTAGCGGGAGCTACAGATACGCAGTATTTT. Encoded protein: CASSLGLAGATDTQYF.

This clone was seen only a few times. CDR3 nucleotide sequence: TGTGCCAGCAGCCGGGACAGGGGAGGTGGCTACACCTTC. It encodes CASSRDRGGGYTF. The chain carries TRBV12-3 or TRBV12-4 and TRBJ1-2; TRBD1 aligns across 10 bases. V lost 6 bases to trimming and J lost 7 bases; unmatched junction nucleotides: 5. The CDR3 covers 13 residues.

The chain joins TRBV10-3 to TRBJ1-1, with D uncertain. Deletions cut 2 bases from V and 6 bases from J, with 13 bases between. The CDR3 contains 14 residues. Germline CDR1 and CDR2: ENHRY and SYGVKD. CDR3 region: CAISEKEEGSEAFF. The CDR3 DNA reads TGTGCCATCAGTGAGAAGGAGGAGGGATCTGAAGCTTTCTTT.

The chain joins TRBV7-9 to TRBJ2-7; TRBD1 matches at 9 bases. V was clipped by 5 bases and J by 3 bases; unmatched bases: 8. The CDR3 consists of 15 residues. CDR1 and CDR2 (germline): SEHNR, FQNEAQ (reference sequence). The CDR3 is CASSPPGQGVYEQYF. For the CDR3, the DNA is TGTGCCAGCAGCCCTCCGGGACAGGGAGTCTACGAGCAGTACTTC.

This clone was seen more than once but under ten times. This chain joins TRBV27 and TRBJ2-3; TRBD2 matches at 10 bases. V gave up 6 bases and J gave up 3 bases; unmatched junction bases: 9. This CDR3 is built from 16 residues. Germline CDR1 and CDR2: MNHEY and SMNVEV (reference sequence). The CDR3 bases are TGTGCCAGCAGGATGACGGGACTAGCGCGGACAGATACGCAGTATTTT. Its protein product is CASRMTGLARTDTQYF.

There are a few counts of this clone. The rearrangement links TRBV5-1 to TRBJ1-6, with a tentative D call TRBD1 (5 bases). V was shortened by 1 base and J by 6 bases, with 14 bases between the two germline ends. The CDR3 contains 16 residues. The V gene's germline CDR1 is SGHRS and CDR2 YFSETQ. CDR3 in amino acids: CASSLNSQGSNSPLHF. The CDR3 bases are TGCGCCAGCAGCTTGAACAGTCAGGGCAGTAATTCACCCCTCCACTTT.

Comment on this clone: A clone one base away is much larger, so this may be a read error. This same CDR3 is encoded by further DNA sequences in the sample. This sequence joins TRBV6-5 and TRBJ2-2; D remains unclear. Between the trimmed V and J ends, which lost 2 bases and 2 bases, there was a span of 9 bases. The germline V gene encodes CDR1 MNHEY and CDR2 SVGAGI. The CDR3 has 15 amino acids. The DNA for the CDR3 is TGTGCCAGCAGTTACGGGCAGCCAAACACCGGGGAGCTGTTTTTT. Translated: CASSYGQPNTGELFF.

This clone was recorded once. The CDR3, as DNA: TGCAGTGCTAAAATAGACACAGATACGCAGTATTTT. Amino acid sequence: CSAKIDTDTQYF. The chain couples TRBV20-1 to TRBJ2-3, with D unclear. This CDR3 comprises 12 residues. The germline V and J ends were trimmed by 4 bases and 2 bases, with 7 bases remaining between them. Germline-derived CDR1 and CDR2 are DFQATT and SNEGSKA (reference sequence).

The chain couples TRBV20-1 to TRBJ2-7, with 12 bases matching TRBD2. Germline trimming cut 4 bases from V and 4 bases from J; bases unmatched to any gene: 5. Germline values: CDR1 DFQATT, CDR2 SNEGSKA (reference sequence). This CDR3 is built from 14 residues. The CDR3 sequence is CSATRLAGEYEQYF. The CDR3 nucleotides are TGCAGTGCTACCAGACTAGCGGGAGAGTACGAGCAGTACTTC.

The sample holds a few counts of this clone. J is TRBJ1-1 and V is TRBV27, with 8 bases fitting TRBD1. CDR1 and CDR2 from the germline V gene are MNHEY and SMNVEV (reference sequence). With 6 bases clipped from V and 5 bases from J, the junction kept 11 bases outside the gene matches. This CDR3 is built from 15 residues. CDR3 sequence (DNA): TGTGCCAGCAGCCGGACCAGGGGGCGAGGGACTGAAGCTTTCTTT. It specifies CASSRTRGRGTEAFF.

The chain is built from TRBV5-1 and TRBJ2-1; D remains unclear. The CDR3 totals 16 residues. Trimming removed 1 base at V and 0 bases at J, with 11 bases between. CDR1 is SGHRS, CDR2 YFSETQ, per germline. The CDR3 bases are TGCGCCAGCAGCTTGAAGGGCTTAAGCTCCTACAATGAGCAGTTCTTC. This encodes CASSLKGLSSYNEQFF. The variable domain in full, with the rest retrieved from reference TRBV5-1 and TRBJ2-1, is KAGVTQTPRYLIKTRGQQVTLSCSPISGHRSVSWYQQTPGQGLQFLFEYFSETQRNKGNFPGRFSGRQFSNSRSEMNVSTLELGDSALYLCASSLKGLSSYNEQFFGPGTRLTVL.

The rearrangement links TRBV18 to TRBJ1-3; D not resolved. The CDR3 runs to 15 residues. Per the germline V gene, CDR1 is KGHSH and CDR2 is LQKENI. Trimming removed 5 bases from V and 0 bases from J, with 11 bases in between. This CDR3 is CASSASQSSGNTIYF. CDR3 sequence (DNA): TGTGCCAGCTCAGCTAGCCAGAGCTCTGGAAACACCATATATTTT.

In its sample, this clone was seen a few times. The J gene is TRBJ2-7, the V gene TRBV27; TRBD1 agrees at 10 bases. The V segment lost 0 bases and the J segment 7 bases; nucleotides outside the gene matches: 15. The CDR3 runs to 18 residues. Germline CDR1 MNHEY, CDR2 SMNVEV (reference sequence). The CDR3 protein is CASSLSATGGSRGREQYF. In DNA form, the CDR3 reads TGTGCCAGCAGTTTATCAGCGACAGGGGGCAGCCGTGGAAGGGAGCAGTACTTC.

The rearrangement links TRBV11-3 to TRBJ1-2; D remains unclear. This CDR3 region has 15 residues. Germline V gene data show CDR1 as SGHNT and CDR2 as YENEEA. Trimming left V 5 bases short and J 3 bases short, with 16 bases between. This chain's CDR3 is CASSLGREVDYGYTF. The CDR3 nucleotides read TGTGCCAGCAGCCTCGGACGGGAAGTCGACTATGGCTACACCTTC.